Following are 21 T cell receptor beta chains from one sample sequenced in a study of T cells after somatic rescue of genetic block. Clones were read by immunoSEQ multiplex PCR, and TCRdb kept only the in-frame ones, dropping some. The table has approximately 71,000 clones, roughly 92% seen once; the top ten hold around 3%. The source material was peripheral blood mononuclear cells (PBMCs). The receptors were sampled from a man aged 35-49 years.

The chain combines TRBV14 with TRBJ2-7, with no clear D. The V end lost 0 bases, the J end lost 6 bases, and 9 bases lay between the germline ends. Germline assignment: CDR1 SGHDN and CDR2 FVKESK. The CDR3 runs 13 residues. CDR3 protein: CASSQDMEFEQYF. CDR3 nucleotide sequence: TGTGCCAGCAGCCAAGATATGGAATTCGAGCAGTACTTC.

This chain links TRBV13 with TRBJ2-4; TRBD1 agrees at 7 bases. Trimming took 2 bases from V and 8 from J; bases not matched to a gene: 6. Germline V lookup: CDR1 PRHDT, CDR2 FYEKMQ (reference sequence). The CDR3 is made up of 14 amino acids. The CDR3 sequence is CASSLRGGRDIQYF. CDR3 DNA sequence: TGTGCCAGCAGCTTACGAGGGGGCCGGGACATTCAGTACTTC.

This clone was counted a few times. The chain links TRBV7-9 to TRBJ2-7, with D possibly called TRBD1 or TRBD2 (6 bases each). Trimming took 3 bases from V and 2 from J, leaving 11 bases between them. The CDR3 loop spans 14 amino acids. Per the germline V gene, CDR1 is SEHNR and CDR2 is FQNEAQ (reference sequence). CDR3 DNA sequence: TGTGCCAGCAGCTTGGGGGGCGCCGCCTACGAGCAGTACTTC. Translating it yields CASSLGGAAYEQYF.

The genes are TRBV6-5 and TRBJ1-2; 10 positions match TRBD1. The CDR3 runs to 14 residues. Per the germline V gene, CDR1 is MNHEY and CDR2 is SVGAGI. The V gene end was trimmed by 6 bases and the J gene end by 6 bases; junction bases not matched to a gene: 7. The CDR3 loop reads CASSKTGGRNGYTF. The CDR3 nucleotides are TGTGCCAGCAGCAAGACAGGGGGCCGGAATGGCTACACCTTC.

J is TRBJ2-2 and V is TRBV10-3; D remains unclear. The length of the CDR3 is 13 residues. Germline CDR1 and CDR2: ENHRY and SYGVKD. Trimming removed 3 bases at V and 3 bases at J, with 5 bases between. CDR3 region: CAISEQDTGELFF. The CDR3 DNA follows: TGTGCCATCAGTGAACAAGACACCGGGGAGCTGTTTTTT.

The gene calls are TRBV9 and TRBJ2-1; tentatively, D is TRBD2 (6 bases). CDR1 and CDR2 from the germline V gene are SGDLS and YYNGEE. Trimming took off 4 bases at V and 9 bases at J, with 20 bases between the two ends. The CDR3 loop spans 15 amino acids. The chain's CDR3 is CASSPRDSLYREQFF. The CDR3 DNA sequence: TGTGCCAGCAGCCCCCGGGACTCCTTATACCGTGAGCAGTTCTTC.

This chain joins TRBV7-3 and TRBJ1-6; D is uncertain. The CDR3 totals 14 residues. Trimming left V 5 bases short and J 7 bases short, with 12 bases between. The germline CDR1 and CDR2 sequences are SGHTA and FQGTGA. Here the CDR3 DNA reads TGTGCCAGCAGCGCTACTGGGAGGAATTCACCCCTCCACTTT. This gives the protein CASSATGRNSPLHF. Combining the CDR3 with reference TRBV7-3 and TRBJ1-6 gives the whole variable domain GAGVSQTPSNKVTEKGKYVELRCDPISGHTALYWYRQSLGQGPEFLIYFQGTGAADDSGLPNDRFFAVRPEGSVSTLKIQRTERGDSAVYLCASSATGRNSPLHFGNGTRLTVT.

The rearrangement links TRBV5-6 to TRBJ2-7; TRBD2 aligns across 8 bases. This CDR3 has 15 amino acids. V lost 0 bases, J lost 3 bases, and 5 bases stayed unmatched. Per the germline V gene, CDR1 is SGHDT and CDR2 is YYEEEE. In DNA form, the CDR3 reads TGTGCCAGCAGCTTGGAAGCGGGGGCTTTCTACGAGCAGTACTTC. It specifies CASSLEAGAFYEQYF.

DNA for the CDR3: TGTGCCAGCAGCCTCCGGGACAGGGGGCCCCACGAGCAGTACTTC. As protein: CASSLRDRGPHEQYF. The gene calls are TRBV7-9 and TRBJ2-7; 12 bases are shared with TRBD1. Germline lookup yields CDR1 SEHNR and CDR2 FQNEAQ (reference sequence). This CDR3 region has 15 residues. V shed 5 bases and J 5 bases; nucleotides not matched to a gene: 7.

The rearrangement links TRBV6-1 to TRBJ2-3; D call uncertain. Germline CDR1 is MNHNS and CDR2 is SASEGT. Trimming cost V 2 bases and J 4 bases, with 16 bases left between them. The CDR3 spans 16 residues. The CDR3 spells CASSEKYLGRSDTQYF. CDR3 DNA: TGTGCCAGCAGTGAAAAGTATCTGGGAAGATCAGATACGCAGTATTTT.

The gene calls are TRBV6-4 and TRBJ2-3; 12 nucleotides match TRBD2. Germline CDR1 is MRHNA and CDR2 is SNTAGT. The CDR3 is 15 amino acids. V was clipped by 4 bases and J by 1 base; unmatched bases: 0. The CDR3: CASSGLAGGTDTQYF. The DNA for the CDR3 is TGTGCCAGCAGTGGACTAGCGGGGGGCACAGATACGCAGTATTTT.

The chain combines TRBV5-5 with TRBJ2-7, with D unresolved. Trimming removed 0 bases from V and 7 bases from J, with 8 bases in between. The germline V gene has CDR1 SGHKS and CDR2 YYEKEE (reference sequence). The CDR3 extends over 12 amino acids. The DNA of the CDR3 is TGTGCCAGCAGCTTGGACGGCAGAGAGCAGTACTTC. Translated: CASSLDGREQYF.

This chain links TRBV5-6 with TRBJ2-1; D call uncertain. The V end was cut by 1 base, the J end by 0 bases, with 8 bases between. Germline-derived CDR1 and CDR2 are SGHDT and YYEEEE. The CDR3 loop spans 15 amino acids. This CDR3 reads CASSLWLSSYNEQFF. CDR3 DNA: TGTGCCAGCAGCTTGTGGTTGAGCTCCTACAATGAGCAGTTCTTC.

This chain joins TRBV2 and TRBJ2-5; a weak D match, TRBD1 (5 bases). CDR3 size: 15 residues. Germline values: CDR1 SNHLY, CDR2 FYNNEI. V was clipped by 6 bases and J by 1 base, with 15 bases between them. This CDR3 reads CASRLLDSVQETQYF. DNA for the CDR3: TGTGCCAGCAGATTACTTGACAGCGTCCAAGAGACCCAGTACTTC.

In this sample, this clone turned up once. The chain combines TRBV30 with TRBJ2-2, with 9 bases aligning to TRBD1. CDR1 is GTSNPN, CDR2 SVGIG, per germline (reference sequence). Trimming cost V 0 bases and J 4 bases; bases outside gene matches: 6. This CDR3 spans 16 amino acids. CDR3 in amino acids: CAWSVLGTGFTGELFF. CDR3 in DNA: TGTGCCTGGAGTGTACTAGGGACAGGGTTCACCGGGGAGCTGTTTTTT.

V gene TRBV11-2 combines with J gene TRBJ1-2, with 9 bases matching TRBD1. Trimming cost V 4 bases and J 7 bases; bases outside gene matches: 10. The CDR3 is 15 amino acids. Germline V CDR1 and CDR2: SGHAT, FQNNGV. DNA of the CDR3: TGTGCCAGCAGCTCAATTCGCGGACAGGGGTCTGGCTACACCTTC. Encoded protein: CASSSIRGQGSGYTF.

The chain uses TRBV5-4 and TRBJ2-1; D perhaps matches TRBD1 (6 bases). The germline V and J ends were trimmed by 0 bases and 2 bases, with 15 bases remaining between them. Germline loops: CDR1 SGHNT, CDR2 YYREEE (reference sequence). The CDR3 totals 17 residues. The CDR3 DNA is TGTGCCAGCAGCTTGGATTCACCGGGACAAACCTACAATGAGCAGTTCTTC. The encoded protein is CASSLDSPGQTYNEQFF.

The rearrangement joins TRBV10-2 to TRBJ2-7, with D perhaps matching TRBD2 (5 bases). In germline, CDR1 is WSHSY, CDR2 SAAADI. V was trimmed by 8 bases and J by 3 bases, leaving 11 bases between them. The CDR3 length is 12 residues. This chain's CDR3 is CASRREGYEQYF. CDR3 DNA sequence: TGCGCCAGCCGGCGAGAGGGCTACGAGCAGTACTTC.

The gene calls are TRBV28 and TRBJ2-5; 8 bases are shared with TRBD1. The end of the DNA is better explained by TRBJ2-7, so the J call may be wrong. CDR1 and CDR2 (germline): MDHEN, SYDVKM. This CDR3 spans 14 amino acids. The CDR3 nucleotides read TGTGCCAGCAGGACGTTGGGACAGGCATACGAGCAGTACTTC. This encodes CASRTLGQAYEQYF.

The chain is built from TRBV5-5 and TRBJ1-1; 8 nucleotides line up with TRBD1. V shed 1 base, J shed 3 bases, and the junction held 5 bases outside the gene matches. CDR1 is SGHKS and CDR2 is YYEKEE in the germline V gene (reference sequence). This CDR3 contains 15 residues. The CDR3 is CASSLFQGADTEAFF. For the CDR3, the DNA is TGTGCCAGCAGCTTGTTTCAGGGGGCTGACACTGAAGCTTTCTTT. Full variable domain (outside the CDR3, taken from reference TRBV5-5 and TRBJ1-1): DAGVTQSPTHLIKTRGQQVTLRCSPISGHKSVSWYQQVLGQGPQFIFQYYEKEERGRGNFPDRFSARQFPNYSSELNVNALLLGDSALYLCASSLFQGADTEAFFGQGTRLTVV.

The chain combines TRBV5-1 with TRBJ2-2, with 12 bases lining up with TRBD2. The ends lost 2 bases at V and 5 bases at J; junction bases unmatched: 7. Germline V lookup: CDR1 SGHRS, CDR2 YFSETQ. The CDR3 contains 17 residues. The CDR3 nucleotides read TGCGCCAGCAGCTTTGGCCTAGCGGGAGGGGGAACCGGGGAGCTGTTTTTT. This sequence encodes CASSFGLAGGGTGELFF.